This TCR beta chain was obtained from a study of Graves' ophthalmopathy and Graves' hyperthyroidism. There are many counts of this clonotype. This CDR3 spans 17 amino acids. Germline V gene sequence: CDR1 SGHRS, CDR2 YFSETQ. After removal of 1 base from V and 2 bases from J, the junction contained 11 bases not matched to a gene. TCR beta CDR3 amplification used RNA transcripts. HTBI-primed first-round RT-PCR preceded second-round multiplex PCR. TCRdb recomputed calls from the multiplex PCR reads with MiXCR, one row per CDR3 protein. Altogether over 450,000 distinct CDR3 sequences are present, approximately 15% being singletons, with the ten largest covering 9.8%.

Sequenced material: blood. The receptor was isolated from a woman in her 30s with Graves' ophthalmopathy. This rearrangement joins TRBV5-1 to TRBJ2-7, with 8 bases that match TRBD2. In nucleotides, the CDR3 is TGCGCCAGCAGCTTGCCCCCTCCCCTCGGGGGGGCCTACGAGCAGTACTTC. Protein sequence: CASSLPPPLGGAYEQYF.